These 8 T cell receptor beta chains came from one sample sequenced in a study of beta chain features in type 1 diabetes. These receptors have no identified antigens. The investigators reverse transcribed all of the isolated RNA, so they sequenced expressed TCRB transcripts. Generated by immunoSEQ multiplex PCR, the TCRdb table keeps only in-frame clones and is missing some. In the table there are a few hundred thousand clones, approximately 15% of which are singletons. General study points: All four CD4+ subsets of Type 1 diabetes patients contained TCRB CDR3s that were moderately but significantly shorter.

Sequencing used naive CD4+ T cells from blood. These receptors came from a man aged 25 to 45 with type 1 diabetes.

This sequence joins TRBV29-1 and TRBJ1-1; D not resolved. This CDR3 comprises 10 residues. Between the trimmed V and J ends, which lost 4 bases and 10 bases, there was a span of 10 bases. The germline CDR1 and CDR2 sequences are SQVTM and ANQGSEA. CDR3 sequence reads: CSVAGPGAFF. Written as DNA, the CDR3 is TGCAGCGTTGCAGGTCCTGGAGCTTTCTTT. Full variable domain (outside the CDR3, taken from reference TRBV29-1 and TRBJ1-1): SAVISQKPSRDICQRGTSLTIQCQVDSQVTMMFWYRQQPGQSLTLIATANQGSEATYESGFVIDKFPISRPNLTFSTLTVSNMSPEDSSIYLCSVAGPGAFFGQGTRLTVV.

V is TRBV27 and J is TRBJ1-6; D ambiguous. Deletions cut 5 bases from V and 0 bases from J, with 11 bases between. Germline lookup yields CDR1 MNHEY and CDR2 SMNVEV (reference sequence). The CDR3 runs to 16 residues. For the CDR3, the DNA is TGTGCCAGCAGTCCCACGAGGAGCTCCTATAATTCACCCCTCCACTTT. This codes for CASSPTRSSYNSPLHF.

The table lists this clone with a few counts. The V call is TRBV18, the J call TRBJ2-5; D gene uncertain. CDR3 length equals 12 residues. V lost 3 bases and J 2 bases, leaving 4 bases between the germline ends. The germline V gene has CDR1 KGHSH and CDR2 LQKENI. In DNA form, the CDR3 reads TGTGCCAGCTCACCCCCGCAAGAGACCCAGTACTTC. This sequence encodes CASSPPQETQYF.

The chain is built from TRBV18 and TRBJ2-1; 11 bases are shared with TRBD1. The V gene end was trimmed by 6 bases and the J gene end by 8 bases; junction bases not matched to a gene: 3. Germline lookup yields CDR1 KGHSH and CDR2 LQKENI. This CDR3 contains 13 residues. Here the CDR3 DNA reads TGTGCCAGCTCCCGGGGACAGGGGGATGAGCAGTTCTTC. It is translated as CASSRGQGDEQFF.

This clone was seen a handful of times. DNA of the CDR3: TGTGCCAGCAGTTCCCTTCCCCAGGCAGGGCCCCAGCATTTT. It encodes CASSSLPQAGPQHF. The chain is built from TRBV6-5 and TRBJ1-5, with D uncertain. The germline V gene has CDR1 MNHEY and CDR2 SVGAGI. V was shortened by 4 bases and J by 9 bases, with 16 bases between the two germline ends. The CDR3 length is 14 residues.

The DNA of the CDR3 is TGTGCCAGTAGTACGAGCTTGACAGCTGAGCAGTTCTTC. Amino acid sequence: CASSTSLTAEQFF. The V call is TRBV19, the J call TRBJ2-1; maybe TRBD1 (5 bases). Germline V gene data show CDR1 as LNHDA and CDR2 as SQIVND (reference sequence). V shed 4 bases and J shed 9 bases, with 13 bases lying between them. This CDR3 spans 13 amino acids. The variable domain in full, with the rest retrieved from reference TRBV19 and TRBJ2-1, is DGGITQSPKYLFRKEGQNVTLSCEQNLNHDAMYWYRQDPGQGLRLIYYSQIVNDFQKGDIAEGYSVSREKKESFPLTVTSAQKNPTAFYLCASSTSLTAEQFFGPGTRLTVL.

This clone showed up just a few times. The chain couples TRBV28 to TRBJ2-5; TRBD1 aligns across 10 bases. With V trimmed by 5 bases and J by 4 bases, 10 bases remained unmatched. This CDR3 is built from 16 residues. Germline CDR1 MDHEN, CDR2 SYDVKM. The CDR3 DNA follows: TGTGCCAGCAGTACGCCCGGGACAGGGGAGGGAGAGACCCAGTACTTC. This sequence encodes CASSTPGTGEGETQYF.

Points on this clone: The sample contains more than one DNA sequence encoding this CDR3. The chain couples TRBV2 to TRBJ2-1; D gene ambiguous. The CDR3 spans 12 residues. Germline assignment: CDR1 SNHLY and CDR2 FYNNEI. V gave up 8 bases and J gave up 0 bases, with 5 bases separating them. The CDR3 DNA is TGTGCCAGCCGTAGCTCCTACAATGAGCAGTTCTTC. Protein sequence: CASRSSYNEQFF. The full variable domain, rest sourced from reference TRBV2 and TRBJ2-1, is EPEVTQTPSHQVTQMGQEVILRCVPISNHLYFYWYRQILGQKVEFLVSFYNNEISEKSEIFDDQFSVERPDGSNFTLKIRSTKLEDSAMYFCASRSSYNEQFFGPGTRLTVL.